This paragraph covers one T cell receptor (beta chain) sequence. Its antigen is not identified. Sequenced by immunoSEQ multiplex PCR; TCRdb stores in-frame clones only, minus some. The sample yields under 200,000 clones, about 90% seen once. This CDR3 is 14 amino acids long. Between the trimmed V and J ends, which lost 3 bases and 2 bases, there was a span of 10 bases. The germline V gene encodes CDR1 SGHRS and CDR2 YFSETQ. These data are taken from a study of cytomegalovirus exposure and HLA in healthy donors. The wider study: A subsequent analysis reported that the roughly 120 validation repertoires were produced on the same platform that had also been used for the roughly 700 first-cohort repertoires.

The donors belonged to the approximately 120-subject validation cohort, separate from the roughly 670-subject first cohort. The study's findings and limits: Researchers counted around 150 TCR beta chains as cytomegalovirus-associated. Reported results showed that the classifier diagnosed cytomegalovirus status with high specificity and sensitivity.

This TCR came from a woman aged 18-29 years in good health and CMV-seropositive. The gene calls are TRBV5-1 and TRBJ2-3; weak D call: TRBD1 (6 bases). Sample: PBMCs. As DNA, the CDR3 is TGCGCCAGCAGCTCGGACAGATACACAGATACGCAGTATTTT. It codes for CASSSDRYTDTQYF.